A single sample gave rise to the 14 T cell receptor beta chains below, sequenced in a study of T cells in women clearing cervical HPV infection. Using immunoSEQ multiplex PCR, the repertoire was profiled, and TCRdb retains in-frame clones only, with some absent. In all, the sample yields roughly 48,000 clones. Sequencing was done on a sample of blood buffy coat. The receptors come from a woman between 18 and 69 years old with a cervical HPV16 infection that either progressed to CIN3+ or cleared (not recorded which).

Points on this clone: The read halts 3 residues ahead of the CDR3 end, with the missing end drawn from the germline J gene. The gene calls are TRBV19 and TRBJ2-1; TRBD2 is a possible D gene (6 bases). V was shortened by 5 bases and J by 8 bases, with 16 bases between the two germline ends. In germline, CDR1 is LNHDA, CDR2 SQIVND (reference sequence). This CDR3 spans 14 amino acids. The CDR3 bases that were read are TGTGCCAGTAGTTCCGGACCCGGCGGGGATGAG. Translation gives CASSSGPGGDE. The whole CDR3 protein reads CASSSGPGGDEQFF.

With respect to this clone: The CDR3 goes on 3 residues after the read ends, and that part is filled in from the germline J gene. The chain uses TRBV28 and TRBJ1-4, with TRBD1 identical over 7 bases. The CDR3 extends over 15 amino acids. Germline V lookup: CDR1 MDHEN, CDR2 SYDVKM. The CDR3 spells CASSLGGQPPEKLFF. The sequenced CDR3 bases are TGTGCCAGCAGTTTAGGGGGACAGCCCCCGGAGAAA.

As for this clone: The sequenced fragment ends 3 residues before the CDR3 boundary, so the rest is inferred from the germline J gene. V usage is TRBV9 and J usage is TRBJ2-7; 11 bases agree with TRBD2. The CDR3 is 15 residues long. Germline V gene data show CDR1 as SGDLS and CDR2 as YYNGEE. With V trimmed by 2 bases and J by 2 bases, 3 bases remained unmatched. The DNA read from the CDR3 is TGTGCCAGCAGCGTGACTAGCGGGGTACCCTACGAG. Translating gives CASSVTSGVPYE. The CDR3 reads in full as CASSVTSGVPYEQYF.

The sequenced CDR3 bases are TGTGCCAGCAGCAAAAGTGGTAGCCCAGAGGGGGAGACC. Its translation is CASSKSGSPEGET. The entire CDR3 is CASSKSGSPEGETQYF. V usage is TRBV9 and J usage is TRBJ2-5; the D gene could be TRBD1 or TRBD2 (5 bases each). The CDR3 end is not reached by the read, which stops 3 residues before it; the germline J gene fills it in. Looked up from germline, CDR1 is SGDLS and CDR2 is YYNGEE. The CDR3 consists of 16 residues. Between the trimmed V and J ends, which lost 4 bases and 5 bases, there was a span of 21 bases.

Remarks on this clone: The observed sequence ends 3 residues before the CDR3 terminus, with the missing tail filled in from the germline J gene. The chain has TRBV2 and TRBJ1-2; 8 bases match TRBD1. The CDR3 consists of 12 residues. The junction had 4 bases not matched to a gene; V was cut back by 7 bases and J by 6 bases. CDR1 is SNHLY, CDR2 FYNNEI, per germline. CDR3 region: CASNPQGDGYTF. The CDR3 DNA, read in part, is TGTGCCAGCAACCCACAGGGGGATGGC. Variable domain in full (rest from reference TRBV2 and TRBJ1-2): EPEVTQTPSHQVTQMGQEVILRCVPISNHLYFYWYRQILGQKVEFLVSFYNNEISEKSEIFDDQFSVERPDGSNFTLKIRSTKLEDSAMYFCASNPQGDGYTFGSGTRLTVV.

Remarks on this clone: The read terminates 3 residues before the CDR3 end, so the remaining end is supplied by the germline J gene. The V and J genes are TRBV2 and TRBJ2-2; 12 bases line up with TRBD2. Germline V lookup: CDR1 SNHLY, CDR2 FYNNEI. V gave up 3 bases and J gave up 2 bases; unmatched junction bases: 7. This CDR3 has 18 amino acids. Here the CDR3 reads CASSDSLAGGINTGELFF. Partial CDR3 DNA: TGTGCCAGCAGTGATTCCCTAGCGGGGGGGATCAACACCGGGGAG.

Note on this clone: The read terminates 3 residues ahead of where the CDR3 ends, so the germline J gene completes it. V is TRBV30 and J is TRBJ1-1; D remains ambiguous. In germline, CDR1 is GTSNPN, CDR2 SVGIG (reference sequence). This CDR3 has 17 amino acids. Trimming cost V 1 base and J 0 bases, with 18 bases left between them. CDR3 amino acids: CAWSGGIPRSMNTEAFF. The sequenced part of the CDR3 DNA is TGTGCCTGGAGTGGCGGCATCCCGCGATCCATGAACACTGAA. The entire variable domain, with the rest obtained from reference TRBV30 and TRBJ1-1, is as follows: SQTIHQWPATLVQPVGSPLSLECTVEGTSNPNLYWYRQAAGRGLQLLFYSVGIGQISSEVPQNLSASRPQDRQFILSSKKLLLSDSGFYLCAWSGGIPRSMNTEAFFGQGTRLTVV.

Notes on this clone: From the germline J gene comes the end of the CDR3, since the read stops 3 residues before it. The rearrangement joins TRBV5-1 to TRBJ1-1; D perhaps matches TRBD1 (6 bases). Germline V CDR1 and CDR2: SGHRS, YFSETQ. V lost 3 bases and J 1 base, leaving 13 bases between the germline ends. The CDR3 runs to 15 residues. CDR3: CASSSRTATNTEAFF. The CDR3 bases that were read are TGCGCCAGCAGCTCAAGGACAGCTACGAACACTGAA.

About this clone: The read ends 3 residues early relative to the CDR3; the germline J gene fills the gap. This sequence joins TRBV7-2 and TRBJ1-6; TRBD1 agrees at 7 bases. The V and J ends lost 8 bases and 3 bases, in that order; junction bases with no gene match: 7. CDR1 and CDR2 (germline): SGHTA, FQGNSA. The CDR3 is 15 amino acids. Incomplete CDR3 DNA: TGTGCCAGCGCCCCCAGGGGGAACTATAATTCACCC. Translated: CASAPRGNYNSP. The complete CDR3 reads CASAPRGNYNSPLHF. The full variable domain, with the rest looked up from reference TRBV7-2 and TRBJ1-6, is GAGVSQSPSNKVTEKGKDVELRCDPISGHTALYWYRQSLGQGLEFLIYFQGNSAPDKSGLPSDRFSAERTGGSVSTLTIQRTQQEDSAVYLCASAPRGNYNSPLHFGNGTRLTVT.

Notes on this clone: The CDR3 end is not reached by the read, which stops 3 residues before it; the germline J gene fills it in. The rearrangement uses TRBV29-1 and TRBJ1-1; D is possibly TRBD1 (6 bases). Per germline, CDR1 SQVTM and CDR2 ANQGSEA. There are 13 residues in the CDR3. V was shortened by 7 bases and J by 3 bases, with 15 bases between the two germline ends. This CDR3 reads CSAHRQGYTEAFF. CDR3 DNA, as far as it was read: TGCAGCGCCCACCGGCAGGGGTACACTGAA. Full variable domain (remainder filled in from reference TRBV29-1 and TRBJ1-1): SAVISQKPSRDICQRGTSLTIQCQVDSQVTMMFWYRQQPGQSLTLIATANQGSEATYESGFVIDKFPISRPNLTFSTLTVSNMSPEDSSIYLCSAHRQGYTEAFFGQGTRLTVV.

About this clone itself: The read halts 3 residues ahead of the CDR3 end, with the missing end drawn from the germline J gene. The rearrangement joins TRBV7-2 to TRBJ1-6; 8 bases fit TRBD1. There are 13 residues in the CDR3. Germline CDR1 reads SGHTA; CDR2 reads FQGNSA. Trimming took 6 bases from V and 9 from J; bases not matched to a gene: 4. Incomplete CDR3 DNA: TGTGCCAGCAGAAACAGGGGGGCTTCACCC. Translation: CASRNRGASP. The whole CDR3 is CASRNRGASPLHF.

Regarding this clone: The read comes to an end 3 residues before the CDR3 does, leaving the germline J gene to fill in the end. The V gene is TRBV30, the J gene TRBJ2-3; perhaps TRBD1 as D (6 bases). CDR1 is GTSNPN and CDR2 is SVGIG in the germline V gene (reference sequence). This CDR3 is 12 amino acids long. V was clipped by 1 base and J by 4 bases, with 6 bases between them. CDR3 DNA, as far as it was read: TGTGCCTGGAGTGCAGGGGCAGATACG. It yields the protein CAWSAGADT. The entire CDR3 is CAWSAGADTQYF.

With regard to this clone: The read ends 3 residues early relative to the CDR3; the germline J gene fills the gap. The chain has TRBV20-1 and TRBJ2-1; 9 bases match TRBD2. The trim removed 5 bases at V and 0 bases at J, leaving 2 bases unmatched. Germline V gene lookup returns CDR1 DFQATT and CDR2 SNEGSKA (reference sequence). There are 14 residues in the CDR3. The covered CDR3 bases are TGCAGTGCTCTAGCGGGGAGCTCCTACAATGAG. It is translated as CSALAGSSYNE. The whole CDR3 sequence reads CSALAGSSYNEQFF.

As to this clone: The observed sequence ends 3 residues before the CDR3 terminus, with the missing tail filled in from the germline J gene. This chain uses TRBV18 with TRBJ1-1; perhaps TRBD1 as D (6 bases). This CDR3 has 13 amino acids. Germline values: CDR1 KGHSH, CDR2 LQKENI. CDR3 residues: CASSPGGGNEAFF. The CDR3 DNA, read in part, is TGTGCCAGCTCACCAGGGGGGGGCAATGAG.